The 8 T cell receptor beta chains reported below all come from one sample, sequenced in a study of T cells in Graves' hyperthyroidism and ophthalmopathy. The TCR beta CDR3 regions underwent amplification using RNA transcripts as the source. First-round RT-PCR targeting the TCR CDR3 was performed with the HTBI primer set. TCRdb redid the calling of the multiplex PCR reads with MiXCR, one entry per CDR3 protein. The table lists 500,000 to 650,000 distinct CDR3 sequences, about 20% of them singletons. The specimen sequenced was blood. The receptors come from a man aged 40-55 years with Graves' ophthalmopathy.

The sample holds a few counts of this clonotype. The chain recombines TRBV5-6 with TRBJ1-5; D may be TRBD1 (5 bases). Germline assignment: CDR1 SGHDT and CDR2 YYEEEE. The V end lost 5 bases, the J end lost 2 bases, and 14 bases lay between the germline ends. This CDR3 region has 15 residues. This chain's CDR3 is CASSLWGRGNQPQHF. As DNA, the CDR3 is TGTGCCAGCAGTTTATGGGGGAGGGGCAATCAGCCCCAGCATTTT.

The J gene is TRBJ2-1, the V gene TRBV7-2; TRBD2 might be the D (6 bases). Trimming removed 5 bases at V and 8 bases at J, with 10 bases between. The CDR3 is made up of 12 amino acids. Looked up from germline, CDR1 is SGHTA and CDR2 is FQGNSA. The CDR3, as DNA: TGTGCCAGCAGCCGACAGCGGGATGAGCAGTTCTTC. Translation: CASSRQRDEQFF.

The genes are TRBV7-9 and TRBJ2-1; tentative D call: TRBD2 (5 bases). CDR3 length: 15 amino acids. From germline, CDR1 is SEHNR and CDR2 FQNEAQ (reference sequence). V was cut by 1 base and J by 5 bases, with 12 bases left in between. The CDR3 reads CASSLVGLADNEQFF. The CDR3 bases are TGTGCCAGCAGCTTAGTAGGGCTAGCCGACAATGAGCAGTTCTTC.

This clonotype was detected a few times. V is TRBV5-1 and J is TRBJ2-1; D might be TRBD1 or TRBD2, each matching 5 bases. V was cut by 0 bases and J by 13 bases, with 14 bases left in between. CDR1 and CDR2 from the germline V gene are SGHRS and YFSETQ. The CDR3 consists of 13 residues. CDR3 protein: CASSLDQTRDQFF. Here the CDR3 DNA reads TGCGCCAGCAGCTTGGATCAGACAAGGGACCAGTTCTTC.

V gene TRBV20-1 combines with J gene TRBJ1-2; 8 bases fit TRBD1. Per germline, CDR1 DFQATT and CDR2 SNEGSKA (reference sequence). V trimming: 6 bases; J trimming: 6 bases; junction bases outside the gene matches: 12. This CDR3 region has 14 residues. The CDR3 DNA reads TGCAGTGCCCGCCGGAGACCGGGACAGGATGGCTACACCTTC. This encodes CSARRRPGQDGYTF.

The chain has TRBV29-1 and TRBJ2-3; D perhaps matches TRBD2 (6 bases). The germline V and J ends were trimmed by 2 bases and 5 bases, with 14 bases remaining between them. The CDR3 is 14 amino acids. Per germline, CDR1 SQVTM and CDR2 ANQGSEA. DNA of the CDR3: TGCAGCGTTGAATGGGGACTGGGGGGAGATACGCAGTATTTT. Its translation is CSVEWGLGGDTQYF.

This clonotype was observed at least ten times. The chain has TRBV6-1 and TRBJ1-2; 9 positions match TRBD1. The V gene's germline CDR1 is MNHNS and CDR2 SASEGT. With 4 bases clipped from V and 7 bases from J, the junction kept 10 bases outside the gene matches. The CDR3 runs 15 residues. CDR3 bases: TGTGCCAGCAGTGTAGTTGGGACAGGGTCCGGTGGCTACACCTTC. This gives the protein CASSVVGTGSGGYTF.

There are many counts of this clonotype. The CDR3: CASSLGTSIIQYF. Written as DNA, the CDR3 is TGTGCCAGCAGTTTGGGCACTAGCATAATTCAGTACTTC. The rearrangement joins TRBV12-3 or TRBV12-4 to TRBJ2-4, with TRBD2 as a possible D gene (6 bases). With 3 bases removed from V and 10 bases from J, the gap between germline ends came to 13 bases. The CDR3 is made up of 13 amino acids.